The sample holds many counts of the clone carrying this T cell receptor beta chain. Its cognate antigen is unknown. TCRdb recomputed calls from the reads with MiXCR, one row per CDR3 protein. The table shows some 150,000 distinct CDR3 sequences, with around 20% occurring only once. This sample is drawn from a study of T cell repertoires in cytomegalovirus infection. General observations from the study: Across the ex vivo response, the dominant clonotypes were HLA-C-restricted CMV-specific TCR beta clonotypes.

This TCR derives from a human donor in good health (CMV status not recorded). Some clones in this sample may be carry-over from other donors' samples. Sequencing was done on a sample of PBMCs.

CDR3 DNA sequence: TGCAGCGTTTGGACAGGGTCTGAAAAACTGTTTTTT. Translating it yields CSVWTGSEKLFF. The chain carries TRBV29-1 and TRBJ1-4; 8 nucleotides match TRBD1. Trimming at V came to 5 bases and at J to 7 bases, leaving 3 bases not matched to a gene. The CDR3 totals 12 residues. The V gene's germline CDR1 is SQVTM and CDR2 ANQGSEA.